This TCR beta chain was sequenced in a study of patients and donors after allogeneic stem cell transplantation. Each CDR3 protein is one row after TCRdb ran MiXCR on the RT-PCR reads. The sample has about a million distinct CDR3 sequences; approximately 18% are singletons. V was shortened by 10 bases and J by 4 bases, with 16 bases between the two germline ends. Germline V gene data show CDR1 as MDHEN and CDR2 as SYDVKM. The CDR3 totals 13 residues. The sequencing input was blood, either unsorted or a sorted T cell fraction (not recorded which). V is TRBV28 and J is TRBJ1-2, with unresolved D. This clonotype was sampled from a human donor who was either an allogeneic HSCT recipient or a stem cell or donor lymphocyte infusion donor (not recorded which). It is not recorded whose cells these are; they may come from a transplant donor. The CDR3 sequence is CATHWNGFYGYTF. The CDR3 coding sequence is TGTGCCACGCACTGGAACGGGTTCTATGGCTACACCTTC.